Below are 14 T cell receptor beta chains sequenced from a single sample in a study of blood T cell repertoires in COVID-19 (TCRdb year 2020). Library method: the immunoSEQ multiplex PCR assay. TCRdb obtained this table from immuneACCESS and retained in-frame rearrangements with V and J assigned. These tables miss some clones; where compared with another copy, unresolved V genes account for less than half of the shortfall, and the remainder is unexplained. Counted in this sample were roughly 180,000 clones; 70% to 80% of them appeared once. The ten largest account for 8.1% of the sample. The source material was peripheral blood. These receptors all stem from a woman in her sixties or seventies with COVID-19, enrolled during active disease.

The genes are TRBV12-5 and TRBJ2-2; 7 nucleotides align to TRBD2. V gave up 2 bases and J gave up 4 bases; unmatched junction bases: 22. The CDR3 totals 21 residues. The germline gives CDR1 LGHNT, CDR2 FRNRAP. DNA of the CDR3: TGTGCTAGTGGTTTGAGACCTCCAGGGATAGCGGGTTCCATTGGCACCGGGGAGCTGTTTTTT. Translating gives CASGLRPPGIAGSIGTGELFF.

This clone has only a few counts. This rearrangement joins TRBV5-4 to TRBJ2-6; no firm D call. V lost 4 bases and J 0 bases, leaving 11 bases between the germline ends. Germline V gives CDR1 SGHNT, CDR2 YYREEE (reference sequence). The CDR3 covers 16 residues. The CDR3 coding sequence is TGTGCCAGCAGCCCCTTAACAGTCTCTGGGGCCAACGTCCTGACTTTC. Amino acid sequence: CASSPLTVSGANVLTF.

This chain uses TRBV18 with TRBJ2-6, with unresolved D. CDR1 KGHSH and CDR2 LQKENI come from the germline V gene. V lost 3 bases, J lost 0 bases, and 12 bases lay in between. The CDR3 contains 17 residues. In nucleotides, the CDR3 is TGTGCCAGCTCACCCTGGCCACCCAGCTCTGGGGCCAACGTCCTGACTTTC. Its translation: CASSPWPPSSGANVLTF.

CDR3 residues: CSVGTGTISYNEQFF. Written as DNA, the CDR3 is TGCAGCGTGGGGACCGGGACTATCTCCTACAATGAGCAGTTCTTC. This chain connects TRBV29-1 to TRBJ2-1; TRBD2 agrees at 7 bases. V lost 6 bases and J lost 0; bases outside the gene matches: 8. CDR3 length equals 15 residues. Germline-derived CDR1 and CDR2 are SQVTM and ANQGSEA.

This clone was seen a few times. This chain uses TRBV2 with TRBJ1-2; 8 bases map to TRBD1. The CDR3 runs to 16 residues. V was clipped by 1 base and J by 0 bases; unmatched bases: 4. Germline V gene lookup returns CDR1 SNHLY and CDR2 FYNNEI. The CDR3 sequence is CASSEDLDRANYGYTF. In DNA form, the CDR3 reads TGTGCCAGCAGTGAAGACCTGGACAGGGCTAACTATGGCTACACCTTC.

In this sample, this clone turned up a few times. Additional DNA sequences in this sample encode the identical CDR3. The chain combines TRBV6-6 with TRBJ2-7, with D possibly being TRBD1 (5 bases). The CDR3 spans 15 residues. CDR1 and CDR2 from the germline V gene are MNHNY and SVGAGI (reference sequence). V lost 0 bases, J lost 2 bases, and 11 bases lay in between. CDR3 sequence: CASSYSGQGPYEQYV. Here the CDR3 DNA reads TGTGCCAGCAGTTACTCTGGGCAGGGCCCCTACGAGCAGTACGTC.

The chain joins TRBV9 to TRBJ2-6, with TRBD2 matching over 7 bases. Germline lookup yields CDR1 SGDLS and CDR2 YYNGEE. This CDR3 region has 15 residues. The V and J ends lost 2 bases and 12 bases, in that order; junction bases with no gene match: 11. Written as DNA, the CDR3 is TGTGCCAGCAGCGTGGAGGGACTACCCTCCGCCGTCCTGACTTTC. Translation: CASSVEGLPSAVLTF.

A single count supports this clone. The rearrangement links TRBV5-1 to TRBJ1-2; TRBD1 aligns across 10 bases. Per the germline V gene, CDR1 is SGHRS and CDR2 is YFSETQ. The length of the CDR3 is 13 residues. The V gene end was trimmed by 4 bases and the J gene end by 6 bases; junction bases not matched to a gene: 3. In DNA form, the CDR3 reads TGCGCCAGCAGCGATGGGACAGGGGATGGCTACACCTTC. Translated, it gives CASSDGTGDGYTF.

The chain links TRBV29-1 to TRBJ1-2; unclear D gene. Germline V gene sequence: CDR1 SQVTM, CDR2 ANQGSEA. This CDR3 is built from 11 residues. V was clipped by 1 base and J by 8 bases, with 8 bases between them. The CDR3 nucleotides read TGCAGCGTTGAAGCGGTGTTGGGCTACACCTTC. This codes for CSVEAVLGYTF. The whole variable domain, filled in from reference TRBV29-1 and TRBJ1-2, reads SAVISQKPSRDICQRGTSLTIQCQVDSQVTMMFWYRQQPGQSLTLIATANQGSEATYESGFVIDKFPISRPNLTFSTLTVSNMSPEDSSIYLCSVEAVLGYTFGSGTRLTVV.

This chain links TRBV13 with TRBJ2-1; 10 bases line up with TRBD1. Germline CDR1 and CDR2: PRHDT and FYEKMQ (reference sequence). The CDR3 extends over 16 amino acids. Trimming removed 5 bases from V and 4 bases from J; junction bases left unmatched: 8. DNA for the CDR3: TGTGCCAGCAGCCGGAGACAGGGGGCGCCGTACAATGAGCAGTTCTTC. Its protein is CASSRRQGAPYNEQFF.

In its sample, this clone was seen once. This rearrangement joins TRBV11-3 to TRBJ2-1, with 10 bases fitting TRBD2. This CDR3 has 16 residues. Unmatched junction bases numbered 11, after V lost 5 bases and J lost 7 bases. The germline gives CDR1 SGHNT, CDR2 YENEEA. In nucleotides, the CDR3 is TGTGCCAGCAGCGATCAGCGGGAGGGCCGTAGGAATGAGCAGTTCTTC. Encoded protein: CASSDQREGRRNEQFF.

The CDR3 nucleotides are TGTGCCAGTAGTACTGTACTAGCGGGGAGCACAGATACGCAGTATTTT. Translated: CASSTVLAGSTDTQYF. V gene TRBV19 combines with J gene TRBJ2-3, with 10 bases that match TRBD2. The J segment lost 0 bases and the V segment lost 4 bases, leaving 4 bases of the junction unmatched. The germline CDR1 and CDR2 sequences are LNHDA and SQIVND (reference sequence). The CDR3 has 16 amino acids.

The DNA of the CDR3 is TGTGCCAGCAGTTTACAACAGGCCCTCCAAGAGACCCAGTACTTC. Its protein product is CASSLQQALQETQYF. This rearrangement joins TRBV28 to TRBJ2-5; a possible D gene is TRBD1 (5 bases). CDR3 length: 15 amino acids. Germline values: CDR1 MDHEN, CDR2 SYDVKM. V dropped 2 bases and J dropped 1 base, with 11 bases sitting between them.

The chain has TRBV7-9 and TRBJ2-2; D gene unclear. V gave up 5 bases and J gave up 3 bases, with 10 bases separating them. Germline CDR1 reads SEHNR; CDR2 reads FQNEAQ (reference sequence). CDR3 length equals 14 residues. The CDR3 nucleotides are TGTGCCAGCAGCCCCCCCCTACACACCGGGGAGCTGTTTTTT. As protein: CASSPPLHTGELFF.